This entry lists 21 T cell receptor beta chains sequenced from one sample in a study of T cell repertoires in cytomegalovirus infection. Each CDR3 protein gets one entry after TCRdb re-called the reads with MiXCR. The sample yields roughly 300,000 distinct CDR3 sequences, roughly 24% seen once. The sample consisted of PBMCs. These receptor sequences come from a human donor in good health (CMV status not recorded). Some clones in this sample may be carry-over from other donors' samples.

This clonotype was counted at least ten times. V and J are TRBV12-3 or TRBV12-4 and TRBJ2-2; TRBD1 might be the D (5 bases). Trimming removed 8 bases from V and 1 base from J, with 14 bases in between. The length of the CDR3 is 15 residues. The CDR3 sequence is CASYYTGLNTGELFF. CDR3 in DNA: TGTGCCAGCTACTACACAGGATTGAACACCGGGGAGCTGTTTTTT.

This clonotype has just a few counts. The V and J genes are TRBV12-3 or TRBV12-4 and TRBJ2-1, with a tentative D call TRBD2 (5 bases). CDR3 size: 14 residues. V lost 3 bases to trimming and J lost 7 bases, with 13 bases between them. The CDR3 sequence is CASSFSGSFNEQFF. Here the CDR3 DNA reads TGTGCCAGCAGTTTCAGTGGGAGCTTTAATGAGCAGTTCTTC.

The V and J genes are TRBV6-2 or TRBV6-3 and TRBJ2-2, with D uncertain. V was trimmed by 2 bases and J by 2 bases, leaving 9 bases between them. There are 15 residues in the CDR3. Germline values: CDR1 MNHEY, CDR2 SVGEGT. CDR3 sequence reads: CASSYEGRNTGELFF. Here the CDR3 DNA reads TGTGCCAGCAGTTACGAAGGACGTAACACCGGGGAGCTGTTTTTT.

CDR3 sequence reads: CASSQARGAYEQYF. DNA for the CDR3: TGTGCCAGCAGCCAAGCCAGGGGAGCCTACGAGCAGTACTTC. The V gene is TRBV28, the J gene TRBJ2-7; TRBD1 is a possible D gene (6 bases). The CDR3 covers 14 residues. With 6 bases removed from V and 2 bases from J, the gap between germline ends came to 14 bases. The V gene's germline CDR1 is MDHEN and CDR2 SYDVKM.

V is TRBV4-1 and J is TRBJ1-4; unclear D gene. Germline-derived CDR1 and CDR2 are MGHRA and YSYEKL. CDR3 length: 15 amino acids. Trimming cost V 0 bases and J 3 bases, with 8 bases left between them. Here the CDR3 DNA reads TGCGCCAGCAGCCAAGAAAGGGTCCCTAATGAAAAACTGTTTTTT. Its translation: CASSQERVPNEKLFF.

This clonotype was recorded many times. This chain joins TRBV7-2 and TRBJ2-2; no clear D gene. Deletions cut 2 bases from V and 5 bases from J, with 6 bases between. Germline assignment: CDR1 SGHTA and CDR2 FQGNSA. The CDR3 contains 13 residues. The chain's CDR3 is CASSLTRTGELFF. DNA for the CDR3: TGTGCCAGCAGCTTAACGCGGACCGGGGAGCTGTTTTTT.

This clonotype was picked up many times. The chain is built from TRBV6-1 and TRBJ1-6, with D tentatively TRBD1 (5 bases). CDR1 MNHNS and CDR2 SASEGT come from the germline V gene. V was shortened by 4 bases and J by 2 bases, with 6 bases between the two germline ends. The CDR3 covers 14 residues. The CDR3 protein is CASSAGPYNSPLHF. In DNA, the CDR3 is TGTGCCAGCAGTGCGGGACCCTATAATTCACCCCTCCACTTT.

This chain links TRBV11-2 with TRBJ2-7, with TRBD2 matching 15 bases. V dropped 0 bases and J dropped 5; count of bases not matched to a gene: 8. This CDR3 contains 18 residues. Germline V gives CDR1 SGHAT, CDR2 FQNNGV. The CDR3 region has the DNA TGTGCCAGCAGCTTAGAAGGACTAGCGGGAGGGCGATTCAACGAGCAGTACTTC. This gives the protein CASSLEGLAGGRFNEQYF.

This clonotype was observed many times. This sequence joins TRBV11-3 and TRBJ2-1, with D perhaps TRBD2 (6 bases). V shed 5 bases and J shed 0 bases, with 17 bases lying between them. Germline lookup yields CDR1 SGHNT and CDR2 YENEEA. CDR3 size: 17 residues. This chain's CDR3 is CASSPGGDAYSYNEQFF. Here the CDR3 DNA reads TGTGCCAGCAGCCCCGGCGGGGATGCCTACTCCTACAATGAGCAGTTCTTC.

In its sample, this clonotype was seen a few times. This chain uses TRBV29-1 with TRBJ2-1; 10 nucleotides match TRBD2. The germline V gene has CDR1 SQVTM and CDR2 ANQGSEA. The CDR3 covers 14 residues. The junction had 10 bases not matched to a gene; V was cut back by 6 bases and J by 8 bases. CDR3 region: CSVLGLAGVHEQFF. For the CDR3, the DNA is TGCAGCGTCCTCGGGCTAGCGGGAGTGCATGAGCAGTTCTTC.

This clonotype occurred many times. The chain carries TRBV7-2 and TRBJ1-4, with unresolved D. The germline V gene encodes CDR1 SGHTA and CDR2 FQGNSA. V lost 6 bases and J 7 bases, leaving 21 bases between the germline ends. The CDR3 length is 16 residues. The CDR3 here is CASSLRPPDISEKLFF. The CDR3 coding sequence is TGTGCCAGCAGTTTACGGCCCCCGGATATTTCTGAAAAACTGTTTTTT.

This clonotype was picked up a small number of times. The chain recombines TRBV2 with TRBJ2-3, with D possibly TRBD1 on 5 matching bases. This CDR3 region has 16 residues. The V gene's germline CDR1 is SNHLY and CDR2 FYNNEI. V dropped 7 bases and J dropped 2 bases, with 19 bases sitting between them. This chain's CDR3 is CASTLSRDSFTDTQYF. DNA of the CDR3: TGTGCCAGCACCCTCAGCCGCGACAGCTTCACAGATACGCAGTATTTT. The full variable domain, its missing parts supplied by reference TRBV2 and TRBJ2-3, is EPEVTQTPSHQVTQMGQEVILRCVPISNHLYFYWYRQILGQKVEFLVSFYNNEISEKSEIFDDQFSVERPDGSNFTLKIRSTKLEDSAMYFCASTLSRDSFTDTQYFGPGTRLTVL.

This CDR3 reads CAWSQVPMNTEAFF. CDR3 nucleotide sequence: TGTGCCTGGAGTCAAGTTCCGATGAACACTGAAGCTTTCTTT. The genes are TRBV30 and TRBJ1-1; no reliable D call. V lost 2 bases, J lost 0 bases, and 10 bases lay in between. The germline V gene encodes CDR1 GTSNPN and CDR2 SVGIG (reference sequence). This CDR3 contains 14 residues.

This sequence joins TRBV19 and TRBJ1-1, with 7 nucleotides matching TRBD1. The CDR3 is made up of 13 amino acids. Germline V CDR1 and CDR2: LNHDA, SQIVND (reference sequence). V shed 6 bases and J 4 bases; nucleotides not matched to a gene: 5. CDR3 nucleotides: TGTGCCAGTAGCCGACAGGGTACCACTGAAGCTTTCTTT. It yields the protein CASSRQGTTEAFF.

This clonotype was seen a handful of times. The V call is TRBV4-3, the J call TRBJ1-1; the match to TRBD1 covers 12 bases. This CDR3 is built from 17 residues. V dropped 0 bases and J dropped 0; count of bases not matched to a gene: 2. Per the germline V gene, CDR1 is LGHNA and CDR2 is YSLEER. DNA of the CDR3: TGCGCCAGCAGCCAAGATGGGACAGGGGGCATGAACACTGAAGCTTTCTTT. This translates into CASSQDGTGGMNTEAFF.

The sample holds one count of this clonotype. The V and J genes are TRBV5-4 and TRBJ2-2; no reliable D call. With 2 bases removed from V and 1 base from J, the gap between germline ends came to 6 bases. In germline, CDR1 is SGHNT, CDR2 YYREEE (reference sequence). The CDR3 has 14 amino acids. CDR3: CASSFSRNTGELFF. The DNA of the CDR3 is TGTGCCAGCAGCTTTAGTAGGAACACCGGGGAGCTGTTTTTT.

This clonotype was recorded at least ten times. V is TRBV6-1 and J is TRBJ2-5; 8 nucleotides agree with TRBD1. After removal of 7 bases from V and 9 bases from J, the junction contained 7 bases not matched to a gene. This CDR3 has 12 amino acids. The germline V gene encodes CDR1 MNHNS and CDR2 SASEGT. The CDR3 here is CASTGQGLPQYF. CDR3 DNA: TGTGCCAGCACCGGACAGGGACTGCCCCAGTACTTC.

This clonotype was counted a single time. This chain uses TRBV7-2 with TRBJ2-1; D is possibly TRBD2 (6 bases). This CDR3 has 15 amino acids. V was clipped by 5 bases and J by 5 bases, with 16 bases between them. From germline, CDR1 is SGHTA and CDR2 FQGNSA. The CDR3 DNA is TGTGCCAGCAGCCCTCGGGGTAGCGGCAACAATGAGCAGTTCTTC. It encodes CASSPRGSGNNEQFF.

CDR3: CASSLAIGTTEETQYF. CDR3 bases: TGTGCCAGCAGCTTAGCGATCGGGACTACGGAAGAGACCCAGTACTTC. V and J are TRBV7-9 and TRBJ2-5; 7 nucleotides match TRBD2. Germline V gene lookup returns CDR1 SEHNR and CDR2 FQNEAQ (reference sequence). V lost 0 bases and J lost 3; bases outside the gene matches: 7. This CDR3 spans 16 amino acids.

This clonotype was seen a few times. This chain uses TRBV10-3 with TRBJ1-2; D possibly corresponds to TRBD1 (6 bases). The CDR3 loop spans 14 amino acids. The V gene lost 4 bases and the J gene lost 0 bases, with 9 bases spanning the gap. CDR1 and CDR2 (germline): ENHRY, SYGVKD. The CDR3 protein is CAISGTVANYGYTF. CDR3 DNA sequence: TGTGCCATCAGTGGGACAGTGGCTAACTATGGCTACACCTTC.

This clonotype was seen ten or more times. This sequence joins TRBV3-1 and TRBJ2-3, with D perhaps matching TRBD1 or TRBD2 (5 bases each). Germline values: CDR1 LGHDT, CDR2 YNNKEL (reference sequence). V lost 4 bases to trimming and J lost 1 base, with 21 bases between them. This CDR3 spans 18 amino acids. Written as DNA, the CDR3 is TGTGCCAGCAGCCCGGGACGGTCAGACATTCTTGGCACAGATACGCAGTATTTT. Its translation: CASSPGRSDILGTDTQYF.